Each of the 10 T cell receptor beta chains below was sequenced from the same sample in a study of PD-1 blockade in mismatch repair-deficient tumors listed by TCRdb under 2017. Library preparation was by the immunoSEQ multiplex PCR assay. TCRdb retrieved this table from immuneACCESS and kept in-frame rearrangements only. Not all clones are present; in checked studies, unresolved V genes account for under half, and no reason is known for the remainder. The sample table records fewer than 60,000 clones; 77% of these occur just once. The top ten constitute under 3.5% of the sample. The time point label of this sample denotes: peripheral blood before pembrolizumab. Here the sequenced sample was PBMCs, taken before pembrolizumab treatment. These receptors were taken from an adult with mismatch repair-deficient cancer.

The chain employs TRBV30 and TRBJ2-5; D not certain. Germline V gene data show CDR1 as GTSNPN and CDR2 as SVGIG (reference sequence). V was shortened by 1 base and J by 4 bases, with 7 bases between the two germline ends. CDR3 size: 12 residues. The CDR3 loop is CAWSGVGETQYF. The CDR3 DNA follows: TGTGCCTGGAGTGGAGTAGGAGAGACCCAGTACTTC. Full variable domain (remainder filled in from reference TRBV30 and TRBJ2-5): SQTIHQWPATLVQPVGSPLSLECTVEGTSNPNLYWYRQAAGRGLQLLFYSVGIGQISSEVPQNLSASRPQDRQFILSSKKLLLSDSGFYLCAWSGVGETQYFGPGTRLLVL.

The V and J genes are TRBV7-3 and TRBJ2-7; a weak D match, TRBD2 (5 bases). V lost 5 bases to trimming and J lost 5 bases, with 16 bases between them. CDR1 and CDR2 (germline): SGHTA, FQGTGA. The CDR3 covers 14 residues. Written as DNA, the CDR3 is TGTGCCAGCAGCCCGTCGTCCGGGATTGACGAGCAGTACTTC. This sequence encodes CASSPSSGIDEQYF.

The J gene is TRBJ2-5, the V gene TRBV4-2, with 15 bases aligning to TRBD2. The ends lost 3 bases at V and 5 bases at J; junction bases unmatched: 4. Germline V CDR1 and CDR2: LGHNA, YNFKEQ. The CDR3 extends over 16 amino acids. This chain's CDR3 is CASSHGLAGGVETQYF. In DNA form, the CDR3 reads TGTGCCAGCAGCCACGGACTAGCGGGGGGGGTGGAGACCCAGTACTTC.

V usage is TRBV7-2 and J usage is TRBJ2-7; the D gene is possibly TRBD1 (6 bases). Germline V gene sequence: CDR1 SGHTA, CDR2 FQGNSA. Trimming removed 8 bases at V and 0 bases at J, with 11 bases between. The CDR3 consists of 13 residues. The CDR3 here is CASRDTNSYEQYF. Here the CDR3 DNA reads TGTGCCAGCCGGGACACCAACTCCTACGAGCAGTACTTC.

The chain recombines TRBV19 with TRBJ2-1, with 10 nucleotides matching TRBD2. The ends lost 5 bases at V and 9 bases at J; junction bases unmatched: 13. The CDR3 loop spans 16 amino acids. Germline V CDR1 and CDR2: LNHDA, SQIVND (reference sequence). For the CDR3, the DNA is TGTGCCAGTAGTCCTCCGGGACTAGCGACATTTAGTGAGCAGTTCTTC. Translated: CASSPPGLATFSEQFF.

V gene TRBV6-9 combines with J gene TRBJ1-2, with D possibly TRBD1 on 5 matching bases. The CDR3 covers 14 residues. Trimming pared 6 bases from V and 7 bases from J, leaving 18 bases between. The germline gives CDR1 MNHGY, CDR2 SVAAGI. DNA of the CDR3: TGTGCCAGCAGCTCATCGGGACCGGATCGTGGCTACACCTTC. Translating gives CASSSSGPDRGYTF.

The gene calls are TRBV7-2 and TRBJ2-6; 8 positions match TRBD1. V was pared by 2 bases and J by 3 bases, with 3 bases of the junction left unmatched. This CDR3 contains 16 residues. The germline V gene encodes CDR1 SGHTA and CDR2 FQGNSA. This CDR3 is CASSLQGAGGANVLTF. CDR3 sequence (DNA): TGTGCCAGCAGCTTACAGGGGGCGGGTGGGGCCAACGTCCTGACTTTC.

In nucleotides, the CDR3 is TGCGCCAGCAGGAAAGGGGGGGCGAGCACAGATACGCAGTATTTT. Protein: CASRKGGASTDTQYF. The chain carries TRBV4-1 and TRBJ2-3; TRBD2 is a possible D gene (7 bases). Trimming stripped 6 bases from V and 0 bases from J, with 13 bases between. The CDR3 consists of 15 residues. CDR1 and CDR2 from the germline V gene are MGHRA and YSYEKL.

The chain has TRBV5-5 and TRBJ1-2, with 11 bases aligning to TRBD1. CDR1 and CDR2 (germline): SGHKS, YYEKEE (reference sequence). V shed 4 bases, J shed 4 bases, and the junction held 3 bases outside the gene matches. The CDR3 sequence is 14 residues long. The CDR3 is CASSIGQGAYGYTF. In nucleotides, the CDR3 is TGTGCCAGCAGCATAGGACAGGGGGCCTATGGCTACACCTTC.

The chain is built from TRBV4-1 and TRBJ1-3, with no clear D. The CDR3 loop spans 14 amino acids. Germline CDR1 is MGHRA and CDR2 is YSYEKL. Trimming stripped 1 base from V and 1 base from J, with 5 bases between. The chain's CDR3 is CASSQVTSGNTIYF. The CDR3 DNA reads as TGCGCCAGCAGCCAAGTCACATCTGGAAACACCATATATTTT.